Presented here are 12 T cell receptor beta chains from one specimen sequenced in a study of beta chain features in type 1 diabetes. What was sequenced were expressed TCRB transcripts, since all of the isolated RNA had been reverse transcribed. The repertoire was sequenced with immunoSEQ multiplex PCR; TCRdb's copy has only in-frame clones and lacks some. The table lists roughly 140,000 clones, 6.9% of them singletons. Specimen: central memory CD4+ T cells from blood. All receptors derive from a woman in her twenties or thirties in good health.

This clone was seen at least ten times. The rearrangement links TRBV4-2 to TRBJ1-2; a possible D gene is TRBD1 (5 bases). Germline lookup yields CDR1 LGHNA and CDR2 YNFKEQ. The CDR3 spans 16 residues. Trimming took 2 bases from V and 3 from J, leaving 16 bases between them. CDR3 sequence: CASSQSGGEAYYGYTF. CDR3 in DNA: TGTGCCAGCAGCCAATCTGGGGGGGAGGCGTACTATGGCTACACCTTC.

This clone was seen only a few times. The chain recombines TRBV6-5 with TRBJ1-2; D possibly corresponds to TRBD1 (5 bases). The length of the CDR3 is 15 residues. V lost 6 bases and J 6 bases, leaving 20 bases between the germline ends. Per the germline V gene, CDR1 is MNHEY and CDR2 is SVGAGI. Written as DNA, the CDR3 is TGTGCCAGCAGCCTTCAAGCCGGGGGTTCTCATGGCTACACCTTC. Amino acids: CASSLQAGGSHGYTF.

The table lists this clone with a few counts. The genes are TRBV28 and TRBJ2-1; D is possibly TRBD2 (6 bases). The CDR3 contains 16 residues. V lost 5 bases and J 6 bases, leaving 20 bases between the germline ends. Germline V gives CDR1 MDHEN, CDR2 SYDVKM. In nucleotides, the CDR3 is TGTGCCAGCAGTCCCCCGGGGACTGATCCCCCCAATGAGCAGTTCTTC. It is translated as CASSPPGTDPPNEQFF.

The chain carries TRBV5-1 and TRBJ1-1; TRBD1 matches at 7 bases. J lost 0 bases, V lost 1 base, and 6 bases had no gene match. CDR3 size: 16 residues. Germline CDR1 and CDR2: SGHRS and YFSETQ. The CDR3 nucleotides are TGCGCCAGCAGCTTGCCCCAGGGGGGCATGAACACTGAAGCTTTCTTT. This translates into CASSLPQGGMNTEAFF.

This clone occurred a few times. The rearrangement joins TRBV6-5 to TRBJ2-1; 8 nucleotides match TRBD2. V was pared by 0 bases and J by 11 bases, with 12 bases of the junction left unmatched. This CDR3 contains 16 residues. Germline V lookup: CDR1 MNHEY, CDR2 SVGAGI. CDR3 in amino acids: CASSYSRQGGGMKQFF. DNA of the CDR3: TGTGCCAGCAGTTACTCGAGGCAGGGCGGGGGGATGAAGCAGTTCTTC.

This clone was recorded a few times. The rearrangement links TRBV28 to TRBJ2-7; D perhaps matches TRBD2 (6 bases). This CDR3 is 15 amino acids long. V lost 2 bases, J lost 2 bases, and 13 bases lay in between. Germline V gene sequence: CDR1 MDHEN, CDR2 SYDVKM. CDR3 residues: CASSLIDREAYEQYF. In nucleotides, the CDR3 is TGTGCCAGCAGTTTAATAGATAGGGAGGCCTACGAGCAGTACTTC.

This clone has a handful of counts. Other DNA sequences from this sample encode an identical CDR3 as well. This chain joins TRBV7-2 and TRBJ2-1; TRBD2 aligns across 10 bases. There are 15 residues in the CDR3. The V gene's germline CDR1 is SGHTA and CDR2 FQGNSA. Losses at the gene ends were 5 bases for V and 5 bases for J; bases not matched to a gene: 6. CDR3 nucleotide sequence: TGTGCCAGCAGCCTAAGGACTAGCGGTAACAATGAGCAGTTCTTC. This gives the protein CASSLRTSGNNEQFF.

Only a few counts were recorded for this clone. V and J are TRBV5-4 and TRBJ2-1, with 13 bases that match TRBD2. V lost 5 bases and J lost 11; bases outside the gene matches: 10. This CDR3 spans 15 amino acids. The V gene's germline CDR1 is SGHNT and CDR2 YYREEE (reference sequence). The CDR3 reads CASRKGLAGEDKQFF. CDR3 in DNA: TGTGCCAGCAGAAAAGGACTAGCGGGAGAGGATAAGCAGTTCTTC.

V and J are TRBV29-1 and TRBJ1-2; TRBD1 might be the D (6 bases). CDR3 length: 13 amino acids. V was clipped by 5 bases and J by 5 bases, with 15 bases between them. Germline-derived CDR1 and CDR2 are SQVTM and ANQGSEA. CDR3 in DNA: TGCAGCGTTAGGGGGGGGACGGTATATGGCTACACCTTC. This gives the protein CSVRGGTVYGYTF.

This chain links TRBV7-2 with TRBJ1-1, with TRBD1 as a possible D gene (6 bases). With 5 bases removed from V and 5 bases from J, the gap between germline ends came to 15 bases. This CDR3 region has 14 residues. Germline V CDR1 and CDR2: SGHTA, FQGNSA. This chain's CDR3 is CASSPQGGGTEAFF. The CDR3 nucleotides are TGTGCCAGCAGCCCACAGGGAGGGGGAACTGAAGCTTTCTTT.

This clone was picked up a small number of times. The chain has TRBV20-1 and TRBJ2-3; D is undetermined. V lost 6 bases and J lost 5, with 9 bases in between. The germline V gene encodes CDR1 DFQATT and CDR2 SNEGSKA (reference sequence). The CDR3 contains 11 residues. The CDR3 sequence is CSAIRRDTQYF. For the CDR3, the DNA is TGCAGTGCCATCCGTAGAGATACGCAGTATTTT.

This clone has more than one count but fewer than ten. V is TRBV5-5 and J is TRBJ2-7; 13 bases are a match to TRBD2. This CDR3 contains 17 residues. The germline CDR1 and CDR2 sequences are SGHKS and YYEKEE (reference sequence). The V segment lost 4 bases and the J segment 2 bases; nucleotides outside the gene matches: 9. DNA of the CDR3: TGTGCCAGCAGCCCCGGACTAGCGGGAGCGGGAGCCTACGAGCAGTACTTC. Translated: CASSPGLAGAGAYEQYF.